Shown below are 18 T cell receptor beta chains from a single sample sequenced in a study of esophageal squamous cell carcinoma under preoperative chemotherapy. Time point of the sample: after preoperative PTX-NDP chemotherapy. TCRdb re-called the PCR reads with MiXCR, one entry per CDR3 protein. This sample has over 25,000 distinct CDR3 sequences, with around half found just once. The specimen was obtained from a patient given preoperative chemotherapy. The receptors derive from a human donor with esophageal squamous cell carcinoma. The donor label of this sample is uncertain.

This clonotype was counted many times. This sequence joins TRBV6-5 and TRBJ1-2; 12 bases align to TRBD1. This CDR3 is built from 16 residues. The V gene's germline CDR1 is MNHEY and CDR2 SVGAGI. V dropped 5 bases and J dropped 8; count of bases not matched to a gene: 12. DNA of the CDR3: TGTGCCAGCAGTACTGGGGACAGGGGGCTTTCAGAGGGCTACACCTTC. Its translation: CASSTGDRGLSEGYTF.

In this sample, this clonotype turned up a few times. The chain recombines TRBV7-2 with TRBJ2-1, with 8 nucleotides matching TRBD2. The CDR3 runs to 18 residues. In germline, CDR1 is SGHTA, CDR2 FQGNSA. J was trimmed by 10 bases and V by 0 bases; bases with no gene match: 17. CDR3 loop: CASSLARSGTTRGGEQFF. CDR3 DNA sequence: TGTGCCAGCAGCTTAGCCCGTAGCGGGACAACAAGAGGCGGCGAGCAGTTCTTC.

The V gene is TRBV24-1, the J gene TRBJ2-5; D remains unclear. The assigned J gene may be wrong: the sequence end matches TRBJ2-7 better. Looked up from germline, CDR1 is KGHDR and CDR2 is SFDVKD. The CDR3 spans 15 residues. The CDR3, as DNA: TGTGCCACCAGTGGGGCTAGTGTCGGTACCTACGAGCAGTACTTC. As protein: CATSGASVGTYEQYF.

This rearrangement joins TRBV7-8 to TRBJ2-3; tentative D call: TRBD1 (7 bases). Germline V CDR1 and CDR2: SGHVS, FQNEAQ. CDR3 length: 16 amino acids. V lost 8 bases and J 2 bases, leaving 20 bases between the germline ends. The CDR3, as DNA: TGTGCCAGCGGGGGAGGAGGGGGCGGTGACACAGATACGCAGTATTTT. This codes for CASGGGGGGDTDTQYF.

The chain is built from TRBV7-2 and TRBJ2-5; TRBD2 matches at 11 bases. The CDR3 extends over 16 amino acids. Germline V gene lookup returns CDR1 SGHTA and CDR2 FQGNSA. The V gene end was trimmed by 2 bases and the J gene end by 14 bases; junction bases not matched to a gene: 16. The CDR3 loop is CASSLMASGGPATRYF. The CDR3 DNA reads TGTGCCAGCAGCTTAATGGCTAGCGGGGGGCCAGCGACCCGATACTTC.

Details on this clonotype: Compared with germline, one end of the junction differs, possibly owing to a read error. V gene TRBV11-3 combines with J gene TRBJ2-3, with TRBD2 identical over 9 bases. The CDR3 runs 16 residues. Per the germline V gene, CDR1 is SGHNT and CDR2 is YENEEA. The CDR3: CASRVGGGGAGDTQYF. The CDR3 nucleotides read TGTGCCAGCAGGGTAGGCGGCGGGGGGGCCGGAGATACGCAGTATTTC.

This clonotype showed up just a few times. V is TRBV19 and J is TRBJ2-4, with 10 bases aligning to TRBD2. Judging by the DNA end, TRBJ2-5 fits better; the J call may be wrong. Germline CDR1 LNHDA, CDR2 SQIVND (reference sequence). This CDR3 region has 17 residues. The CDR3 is CASSIGLAGDLQETQYF. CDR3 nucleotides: TGTGCCAGTAGTATCGGGCTAGCGGGGGACCTCCAAGAGACCCAGTACTTC.

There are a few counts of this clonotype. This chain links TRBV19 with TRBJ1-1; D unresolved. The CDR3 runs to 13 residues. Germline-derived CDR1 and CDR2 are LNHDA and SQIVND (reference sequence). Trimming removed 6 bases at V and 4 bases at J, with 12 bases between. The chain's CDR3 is CASSLGLSTEAFF. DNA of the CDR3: TGTGCCAGTAGCCTCGGTTTATCCACTGAAGCTTTCTTT. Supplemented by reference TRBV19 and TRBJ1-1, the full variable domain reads DGGITQSPKYLFRKEGQNVTLSCEQNLNHDAMYWYRQDPGQGLRLIYYSQIVNDFQKGDIAEGYSVSREKKESFPLTVTSAQKNPTAFYLCASSLGLSTEAFFGQGTRLTVV.

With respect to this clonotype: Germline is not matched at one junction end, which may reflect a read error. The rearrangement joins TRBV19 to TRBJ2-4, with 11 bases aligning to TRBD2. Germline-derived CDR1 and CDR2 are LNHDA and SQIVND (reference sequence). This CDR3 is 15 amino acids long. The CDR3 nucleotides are TGTGCCAGTGCCATATCACTAGCGGGGGCGGACATGCAGTACTTC. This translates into CASAISLAGADMQYF.

CDR3 DNA sequence: TGTGCCAGCAGCTCCGCCCCTGGTGGGACCTACGAGCAGTACTTC. Translation: CASSSAPGGTYEQYF. The chain joins TRBV11-2 to TRBJ2-5; D is uncertain. The J call is doubtful: the DNA matches TRBJ2-7 better. The CDR3 consists of 15 residues. The V gene's germline CDR1 is SGHAT and CDR2 FQNNGV.

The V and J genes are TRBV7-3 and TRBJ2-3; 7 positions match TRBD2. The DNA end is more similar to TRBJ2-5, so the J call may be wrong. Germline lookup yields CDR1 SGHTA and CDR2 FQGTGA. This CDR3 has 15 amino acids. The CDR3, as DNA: TGTGCCAGGGGCTATGGGGGGGGTGACCCAGATACCCAGTACTTC. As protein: CARGYGGGDPDTQYF.

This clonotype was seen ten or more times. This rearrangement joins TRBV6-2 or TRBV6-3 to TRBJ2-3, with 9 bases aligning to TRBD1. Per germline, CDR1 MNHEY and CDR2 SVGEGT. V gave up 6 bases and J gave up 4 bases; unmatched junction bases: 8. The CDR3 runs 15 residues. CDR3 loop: CASSLYRGLSDTQYF. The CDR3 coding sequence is TGTGCCAGCAGCCTCTACAGGGGGCTATCAGATACGCAGTATTTT.

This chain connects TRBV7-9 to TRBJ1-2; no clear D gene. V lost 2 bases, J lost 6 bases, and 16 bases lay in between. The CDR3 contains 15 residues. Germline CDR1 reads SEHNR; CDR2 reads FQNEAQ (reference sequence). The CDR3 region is CASSLQLSFGDGYTF. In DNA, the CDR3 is TGTGCCAGCAGCTTACAGTTGAGTTTTGGGGATGGCTACACCTTC.

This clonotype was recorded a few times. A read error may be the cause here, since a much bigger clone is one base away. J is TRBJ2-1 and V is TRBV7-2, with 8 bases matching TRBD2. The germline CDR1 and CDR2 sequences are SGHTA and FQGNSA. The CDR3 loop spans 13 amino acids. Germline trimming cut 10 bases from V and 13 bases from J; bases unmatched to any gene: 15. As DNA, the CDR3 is TGTGCCAATTTTCGGGGGGGCCGGGAGACCCAGTTCTTC. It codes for CANFRGGRETQFF.

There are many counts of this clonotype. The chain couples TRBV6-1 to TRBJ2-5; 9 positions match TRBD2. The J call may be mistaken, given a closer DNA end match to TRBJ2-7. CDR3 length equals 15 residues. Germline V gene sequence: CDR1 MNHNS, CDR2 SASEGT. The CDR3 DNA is TGTGCCAGCACCCAATCGGTAGCGGGAGACTACGAGCAGTACTTC. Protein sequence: CASTQSVAGDYEQYF.

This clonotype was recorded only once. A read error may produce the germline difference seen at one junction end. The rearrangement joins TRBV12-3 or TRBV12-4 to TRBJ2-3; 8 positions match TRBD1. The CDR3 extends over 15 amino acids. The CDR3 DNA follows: TGTGCCAGCAGCCCGTGGGGACAGGCGACCGAGACGCAGTTTTTT. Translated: CASSPWGQATETQFF.

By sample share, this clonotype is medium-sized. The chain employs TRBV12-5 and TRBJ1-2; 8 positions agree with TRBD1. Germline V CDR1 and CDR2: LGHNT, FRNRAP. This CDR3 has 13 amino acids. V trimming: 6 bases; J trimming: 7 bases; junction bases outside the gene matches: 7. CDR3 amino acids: CASGGQEVGGYTF. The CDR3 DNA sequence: TGTGCTAGTGGGGGACAGGAAGTGGGTGGCTACACCTTC.

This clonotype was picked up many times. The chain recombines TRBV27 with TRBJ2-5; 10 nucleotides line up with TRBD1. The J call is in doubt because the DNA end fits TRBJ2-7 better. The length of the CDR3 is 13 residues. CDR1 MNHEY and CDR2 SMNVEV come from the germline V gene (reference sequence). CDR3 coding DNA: TGTGCCAGCGCGGACAGGGGGTTGGACGAGCAGTACTTC. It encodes CASADRGLDEQYF.